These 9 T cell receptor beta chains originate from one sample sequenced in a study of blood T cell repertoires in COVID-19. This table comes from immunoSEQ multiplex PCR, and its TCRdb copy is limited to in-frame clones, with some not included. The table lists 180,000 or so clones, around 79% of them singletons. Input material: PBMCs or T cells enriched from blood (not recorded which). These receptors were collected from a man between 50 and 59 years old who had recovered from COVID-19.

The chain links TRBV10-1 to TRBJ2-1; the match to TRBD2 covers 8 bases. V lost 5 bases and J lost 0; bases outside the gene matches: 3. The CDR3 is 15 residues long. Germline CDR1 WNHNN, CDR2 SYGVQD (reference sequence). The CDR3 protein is CASSLAGGSYNEQFF. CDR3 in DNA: TGCGCCAGCAGTCTCGCGGGGGGCTCCTACAATGAGCAGTTCTTC.

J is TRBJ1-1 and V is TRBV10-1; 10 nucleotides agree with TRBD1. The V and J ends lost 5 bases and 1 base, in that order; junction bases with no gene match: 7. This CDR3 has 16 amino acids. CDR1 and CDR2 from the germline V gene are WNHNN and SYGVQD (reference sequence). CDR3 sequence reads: CASSLQTGGKNTEAFF. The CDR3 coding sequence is TGCGCCAGCAGTTTGCAGACAGGGGGCAAGAACACTGAAGCTTTCTTT.

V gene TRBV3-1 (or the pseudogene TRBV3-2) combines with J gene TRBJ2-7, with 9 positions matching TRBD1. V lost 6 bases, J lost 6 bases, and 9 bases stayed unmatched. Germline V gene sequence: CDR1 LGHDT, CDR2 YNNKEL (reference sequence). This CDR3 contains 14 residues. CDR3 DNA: TGTGCCAGCAGTCCCCGGGACAGGGACGGCGAGCAGTACTTC. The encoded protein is CASSPRDRDGEQYF.

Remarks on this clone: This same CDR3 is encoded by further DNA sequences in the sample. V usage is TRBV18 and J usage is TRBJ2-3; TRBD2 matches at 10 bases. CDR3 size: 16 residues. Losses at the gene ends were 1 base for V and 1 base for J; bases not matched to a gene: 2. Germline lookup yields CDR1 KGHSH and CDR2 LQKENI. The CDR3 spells CASSPRLAGGTDTQYF. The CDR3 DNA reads TGTGCCAGCTCACCACGGCTAGCGGGGGGCACAGATACGCAGTATTTT.

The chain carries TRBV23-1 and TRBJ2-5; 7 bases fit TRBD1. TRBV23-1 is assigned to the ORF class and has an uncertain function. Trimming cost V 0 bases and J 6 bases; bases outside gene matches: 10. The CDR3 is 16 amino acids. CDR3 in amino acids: CASSQSRDRDRKTQYF. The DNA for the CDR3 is TGCGCCAGCAGTCAATCTAGAGACAGGGACAGAAAGACCCAGTACTTC.

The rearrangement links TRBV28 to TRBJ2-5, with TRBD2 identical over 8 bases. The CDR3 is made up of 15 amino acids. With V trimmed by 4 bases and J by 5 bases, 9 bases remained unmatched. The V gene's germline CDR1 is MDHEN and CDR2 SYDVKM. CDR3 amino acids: CASSSTGREGETQYF. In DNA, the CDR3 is TGTGCCAGCAGTTCGACCGGGAGGGAAGGGGAGACCCAGTACTTC.

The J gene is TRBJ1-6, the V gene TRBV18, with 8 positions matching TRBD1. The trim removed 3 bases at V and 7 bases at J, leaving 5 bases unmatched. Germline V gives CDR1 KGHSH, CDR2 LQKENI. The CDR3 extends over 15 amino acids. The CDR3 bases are TGTGCCAGCTCACCGACAGGGGTAGGGAATTCACCCCTCCACTTT. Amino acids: CASSPTGVGNSPLHF. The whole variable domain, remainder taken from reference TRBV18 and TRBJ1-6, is NAGVMQNPRHLVRRRGQEARLRCSPMKGHSHVYWYRQLPEEGLKFMVYLQKENIIDESGMPKERFSAEFPKEGPSILRIQQVVRGDSAAYFCASSPTGVGNSPLHFGNGTRLTVT.

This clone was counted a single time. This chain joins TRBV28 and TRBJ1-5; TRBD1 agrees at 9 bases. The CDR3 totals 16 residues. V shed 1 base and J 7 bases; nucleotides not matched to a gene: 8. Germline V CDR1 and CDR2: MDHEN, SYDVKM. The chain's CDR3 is CASSLYRDRAGQPQHF. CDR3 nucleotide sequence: TGTGCCAGCAGTTTATACCGGGACAGGGCTGGGCAGCCCCAGCATTTT.

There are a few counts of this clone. CDR3: CSASTGDNFDEQFF. CDR3 DNA sequence: TGCAGTGCTAGTACGGGAGATAATTTCGATGAGCAGTTCTTC. V usage is TRBV20-1 and J usage is TRBJ2-1, with D possibly matching TRBD2 (6 bases). From germline, CDR1 is DFQATT and CDR2 SNEGSKA (reference sequence). CDR3 length equals 14 residues. V was trimmed by 3 bases and J by 8 bases, leaving 17 bases between them.